The TCR beta chain under discussion was sequenced for a study of blood T cell repertoires in COVID-19. Overall study context: Samples of COVID-19 (acute and convalescent) were obtained from the United States, Italy and Spain. In each case, the material was cDNA or gDNA derived from T cells, B-cell-depleted T cells, or PBMCs.

This CDR3 is built from 15 residues. Germline V CDR1 and CDR2: SQVTM, ANQGSEA. Trimming took off 0 bases at V and 2 bases at J, with 13 bases between the two ends. Only one count was recorded for this clone. Authors' processing steps: By means of reference gene primer amplification, nucleated cell counts were estimated. Data came from immunoSEQ multiplex PCR; TCRdb stores just in-frame clones and leaves some out. The V and J calls and clone size are taken from that table; D and trimming were inferred from the DNA. The repertoire holds about 30,000 clones, with roughly 80% as singletons. The Seattle patients, enrolled during active infection, were followed longitudinally.

The receptor comes from a man between 65 and 79 years old with COVID-19, enrolled during active disease. The rearrangement joins TRBV29-1 to TRBJ1-2; no definite D call. The source material was peripheral blood. The chain's CDR3 is CSVEDLEQLNYGYTF. The DNA of the CDR3 is TGCAGCGTTGAAGATCTAGAGCAATTAAACTATGGCTACACCTTC. Drawing the rest from reference TRBV29-1 and TRBJ1-2, the complete variable domain is SAVISQKPSRDICQRGTSLTIQCQVDSQVTMMFWYRQQPGQSLTLIATANQGSEATYESGFVIDKFPISRPNLTFSTLTVSNMSPEDSSIYLCSVEDLEQLNYGYTFGSGTRLTVV.